The 30 T cell receptor beta chains in this list originate from one sample, sequenced in a study of vaccination and CD4 T cells after COVID-19. No antigen has been identified for these receptors. Sequencing of the DNA from cultured CD4+ T cells was carried out with the Oncomine TCR Beta short-read assay. TCRdb redid the calling of the PCR reads with MiXCR, one entry per CDR3 protein. Here the sample spans under 20,000 distinct CDR3 sequences, under 30% being singletons. The treatment denotes: roughly 10-day PBMC culture with coronavirus spike peptide pools or control peptides (ViraFEST assay). Sequenced material: cultured CD4+ T cells from blood. These receptors all come from a human donor with COVID-19.

This rearrangement joins TRBV28 to TRBJ1-5; 10 bases match TRBD1. The CDR3 runs 16 residues. V gave up 5 bases and J gave up 2 bases; unmatched junction bases: 6. CDR1 is MDHEN and CDR2 is SYDVKM in the germline V gene. The CDR3 here is CASSAPGTGGNQPQHF. The DNA for the CDR3 is TGTGCCAGCAGTGCGCCCGGGACAGGGGGCAATCAGCCCCAGCATTTT.

This sequence joins TRBV27 and TRBJ2-3; 7 positions match TRBD2. Germline values: CDR1 MNHEY, CDR2 SMNVEV (reference sequence). This CDR3 region has 16 residues. V gave up 9 bases and J gave up 3 bases; unmatched junction bases: 15. The DNA of the CDR3 is TGTGCCAGTAGTCGGTTCCGGAGCGGGGCGACAGATACGCAGTATTTT. It translates to CASSRFRSGATDTQYF.

This chain connects TRBV20-1 to TRBJ2-1; D not resolved. CDR3 length equals 15 residues. With 0 bases removed from V and 2 bases from J, the gap between germline ends came to 11 bases. Germline assignment: CDR1 DFQATT and CDR2 SNEGSKA (reference sequence). As DNA, the CDR3 is TGCAGTGCTAGAGAGGGTCCGAACGCCTACAATGAGCAGTTCTTC. This translates into CSAREGPNAYNEQFF.

This clonotype was found a few times. The chain joins TRBV27 to TRBJ2-7; 7 bases are a match to TRBD2. CDR1 and CDR2 (germline): MNHEY, SMNVEV (reference sequence). The CDR3 is 15 residues long. V was pared by 5 bases and J by 0 bases, with 7 bases of the junction left unmatched. The CDR3 here is CASSTTSDPSYEQYF. The DNA of the CDR3 is TGTGCCAGCAGTACCACTAGCGACCCCTCCTACGAGCAGTACTTC.

Only a few counts were recorded for this clonotype. The V and J genes are TRBV7-2 and TRBJ1-6; the match to TRBD1 covers 8 bases. Per germline, CDR1 SGHTA and CDR2 FQGNSA. V shed 1 base, J shed 9 bases, and the junction held 5 bases outside the gene matches. CDR3 size: 15 residues. The CDR3 here is CASSLERTGRSPLHF. Written as DNA, the CDR3 is TGTGCCAGCAGCTTAGAAAGGACAGGGCGTTCACCCCTCCACTTT.

This clonotype is medium-sized within its sample. The chain joins TRBV24-1 to TRBJ2-2; D is ambiguous. The CDR3 is 13 amino acids. The V and J ends lost 5 bases and 3 bases respectively, with 6 bases between them. CDR1 is KGHDR, CDR2 SFDVKD, per germline. CDR3 sequence reads: CATSVGDTGELFF. The CDR3 DNA is TGTGCCACCAGTGTCGGAGACACCGGGGAGCTGTTTTTT.

This clonotype was detected a few times. V is TRBV6-1 and J is TRBJ2-7, with D hard to call. V was pared by 5 bases and J by 0 bases, with 11 bases between. The germline CDR1 and CDR2 sequences are MNHNS and SASEGT. The length of the CDR3 is 14 residues. CDR3 DNA: TGTGCCAGCAGTACCGGGTCCGGCTCCTACGAGCAGTACTTC. It translates to CASSTGSGSYEQYF.

This clonotype was counted between two and nine times. This chain uses TRBV29-1 with TRBJ1-1; D not resolved. The ends were cut back, 8 bases at V and 0 bases at J, with 4 bases in the middle. Germline-derived CDR1 and CDR2 are SQVTM and ANQGSEA. The CDR3 is made up of 10 amino acids. DNA of the CDR3: TGCAGCTCCGTGAACACTGAAGCTTTCTTT. Amino acids: CSSVNTEAFF.

The V and J genes are TRBV7-3 and TRBJ2-3, with TRBD2 matching over 7 bases. V trimming: 5 bases; J trimming: 5 bases; junction bases outside the gene matches: 16. Per germline, CDR1 SGHTA and CDR2 FQGTGA. This CDR3 has 17 residues. Here the CDR3 reads CASSPRNPGLRGDTQYF. For the CDR3, the DNA is TGTGCCAGCAGCCCTCGGAACCCGGGACTACGGGGAGATACGCAGTATTTT.

This chain joins TRBV7-9 and TRBJ2-3, with 10 nucleotides matching TRBD1. The CDR3 spans 16 residues. V dropped 5 bases and J dropped 5; count of bases not matched to a gene: 10. CDR1 and CDR2 (germline): SEHNR, FQNEAQ (reference sequence). CDR3 sequence reads: CASSPWGQGMGDTQYF. The DNA of the CDR3 is TGTGCCAGCAGCCCTTGGGGACAGGGGATGGGAGATACGCAGTATTTT.

This clonotype was picked up a small number of times. The chain is built from TRBV5-1 and TRBJ1-5; D not certain. The CDR3 runs to 15 residues. Trimming took off 4 bases at V and 1 base at J, with 12 bases between the two ends. Germline V CDR1 and CDR2: SGHRS, YFSETQ. This CDR3 is CASSLGGMSNQPQHF. DNA for the CDR3: TGCGCCAGCAGCCTCGGAGGGATGAGCAATCAGCCCCAGCATTTT.

This clonotype was counted only a few times. J is TRBJ2-5 and V is TRBV5-1; D is uncertain. Germline CDR1 reads SGHRS; CDR2 reads YFSETQ. CDR3 length equals 13 residues. Trimming took off 0 bases at V and 5 bases at J, with 8 bases between the two ends. The CDR3 protein is CASSLGAGETQYF. As DNA, the CDR3 is TGCGCCAGCAGCTTGGGGGCTGGGGAGACCCAGTACTTC.

The chain is built from TRBV12-3 or TRBV12-4 and TRBJ2-2; D is undetermined. V lost 4 bases and J lost 0, with 12 bases in between. This CDR3 region has 16 residues. As DNA, the CDR3 is TGTGCCAGCAGTTCGGAACGCCGTACGAACACCGGGGAGCTGTTTTTT. As protein: CASSSERRTNTGELFF.

V and J are TRBV6-1 and TRBJ1-1; D is possibly TRBD1 (6 bases). Per germline, CDR1 MNHNS and CDR2 SASEGT. The CDR3 has 13 amino acids. Trimming cost V 9 bases and J 5 bases, with 16 bases left between them. The CDR3 DNA reads as TGTGCCAGTCAGCTCCAGGGGCTTACTGAAGCTTTCTTT. It translates to CASQLQGLTEAFF.

This sequence joins TRBV21-1 and TRBJ1-5; TRBD1 was called by the table and not checked on the DNA. TRBV21-1 is flagged as a pseudogene. This CDR3 region has 19 residues. In nucleotides, the CDR3 is TGTGCCAGCAGCAAAGCCACAAGGGGCGAGAGGGGAAGCAATCAGCCCCAGCATTTT. Translated, it gives CASSKATRGERGSNQPQHF.

The chain joins TRBV4-1 to TRBJ1-2; TRBD1 might be the D (5 bases). The CDR3 sequence is 15 residues long. CDR1 is MGHRA, CDR2 YSYEKL, per germline. Trimming took 0 bases from V and 7 from J, leaving 15 bases between them. CDR3 region: CASSQEPGRAGGYTF. As DNA, the CDR3 is TGCGCCAGCAGCCAAGAACCGGGCAGGGCGGGTGGCTACACCTTC.

The chain joins TRBV19 to TRBJ1-2; D is unresolved. The V and J ends lost 3 bases and 5 bases respectively, with 13 bases between them. Germline CDR1 reads LNHDA; CDR2 reads SQIVND (reference sequence). This CDR3 comprises 14 residues. CDR3 residues: CASSINSYRYGYTF. The CDR3 DNA reads TGTGCCAGTAGTATCAACAGCTACCGGTATGGCTACACCTTC.

This clonotype turned up a few times. The DNA of the CDR3 is TGTGCCACCAGTGATGGGCAACCACGTCAAAATACGCAGTATTTT. This sequence encodes CATSDGQPRQNTQYF. The chain couples TRBV24-1 to TRBJ2-3; D ambiguous. V lost 3 bases and J 7 bases, leaving 16 bases between the germline ends. CDR1 and CDR2 from the germline V gene are KGHDR and SFDVKD. CDR3 length equals 15 residues.

In its sample, this clonotype was seen a few times. V gene TRBV5-8 combines with J gene TRBJ2-3; 8 bases are a match to TRBD1. The V gene end was trimmed by 0 bases and the J gene end by 1 base; junction bases not matched to a gene: 4. The CDR3 runs 16 residues. CDR1 and CDR2 (germline): SGHTS, YDEGEE. The CDR3 nucleotides are TGTGCCAGCAGCTTGGGGGGACAGGCCCGCACAGATACGCAGTATTTT. Translated, it gives CASSLGGQARTDTQYF.

This clonotype was seen only a few times. This chain joins TRBV11-3 and TRBJ2-3, with D possibly TRBD2 on 6 matching bases. Germline assignment: CDR1 SGHNT and CDR2 YENEEA. Deletions cut 1 base from V and 0 bases from J, with 14 bases between. The CDR3 runs to 17 residues. CDR3 bases: TGTGCCAGCAGCTTAGCCCAGGGTGGGACTAGCACAGATACGCAGTATTTT. Encoded protein: CASSLAQGGTSTDTQYF.

This rearrangement joins TRBV2 to TRBJ2-2, with a tentative D call TRBD2 (5 bases). In germline, CDR1 is SNHLY, CDR2 FYNNEI. V lost 6 bases to trimming and J lost 3 bases, with 11 bases between them. The CDR3 covers 14 residues. This chain's CDR3 is CASSRDGDTGELFF. As DNA, the CDR3 is TGTGCCAGCAGCCGGGATGGAGACACCGGGGAGCTGTTTTTT. The full variable domain, rest sourced from reference TRBV2 and TRBJ2-2, is EPEVTQTPSHQVTQMGQEVILRCVPISNHLYFYWYRQILGQKVEFLVSFYNNEISEKSEIFDDQFSVERPDGSNFTLKIRSTKLEDSAMYFCASSRDGDTGELFFGEGSRLTVL.

The chain employs TRBV20-1 and TRBJ1-5, with TRBD1 matching 9 bases. Per germline, CDR1 DFQATT and CDR2 SNEGSKA (reference sequence). With V trimmed by 6 bases and J by 8 bases, 5 bases remained unmatched. There are 12 residues in the CDR3. DNA of the CDR3: TGCAGTGCCCCGGGACAGGGAGAGCCCCAGCATTTT. Protein product: CSAPGQGEPQHF.

This clonotype was found a few times. The genes are TRBV4-2 and TRBJ2-2; D is perhaps TRBD2 (5 bases). Trimming pared 2 bases from V and 0 bases from J, leaving 16 bases between. Germline V gene lookup returns CDR1 LGHNA and CDR2 YNFKEQ. There are 18 residues in the CDR3. The DNA for the CDR3 is TGTGCCAGCAGCCAATCTTCTACAGCGGCCGCGAACACCGGGGAGCTGTTTTTT. This translates into CASSQSSTAAANTGELFF.

This clonotype turned up a few times. V usage is TRBV28 and J usage is TRBJ1-2, with D maybe TRBD1 (5 bases). Germline CDR1 reads MDHEN; CDR2 reads SYDVKM. This CDR3 region has 15 residues. The V and J ends lost 6 bases and 0 bases respectively, with 14 bases between them. The CDR3 here is CASSPPGRTNYGYTF. The CDR3 bases are TGTGCCAGCAGCCCCCCGGGACGGACTAACTATGGCTACACCTTC.

The genes are TRBV29-1 and TRBJ1-3, with TRBD1 matching over 8 bases. This CDR3 contains 15 residues. Looked up from germline, CDR1 is SQVTM and CDR2 is ANQGSEA. V gave up 6 bases and J gave up 3 bases; unmatched junction bases: 10. The CDR3 loop reads CSVLGQATGGNTIYF. The CDR3 region has the DNA TGCAGCGTATTGGGACAGGCTACGGGTGGAAACACCATATATTTT.

The chain combines TRBV20-1 with TRBJ1-4; TRBD1 is a possible D gene (6 bases). The CDR3 loop spans 16 amino acids. Trimming pared 0 bases from V and 4 bases from J, leaving 15 bases between. CDR1 is DFQATT and CDR2 is SNEGSKA in the germline V gene (reference sequence). The CDR3: CSARDWQGLVNEKLFF. DNA for the CDR3: TGCAGTGCTAGAGATTGGCAGGGGTTAGTTAATGAAAAACTGTTTTTT.

The chain couples TRBV6-5 to TRBJ1-1, with D perhaps TRBD1 (5 bases). The germline V gene has CDR1 MNHEY and CDR2 SVGAGI. This CDR3 comprises 14 residues. The V and J ends lost 2 bases and 1 base respectively, with 8 bases between them. CDR3 sequence reads: CASSYSGTNTEAFF. In nucleotides, the CDR3 is TGTGCCAGCAGTTACAGCGGGACGAACACTGAAGCTTTCTTT.

This clonotype was detected a few times. The V and J genes are TRBV9 and TRBJ2-5; 7 bases are shared with TRBD1. V lost 0 bases, J lost 4 bases, and 3 bases stayed unmatched. The germline gives CDR1 SGDLS, CDR2 YYNGEE. The CDR3 is made up of 14 amino acids. The CDR3 sequence: CASSVEQGIETQYF. CDR3 DNA: TGTGCCAGCAGCGTAGAACAGGGGATAGAGACCCAGTACTTC. The full variable domain, rest sourced from reference TRBV9 and TRBJ2-5, is DSGVTQTPKHLITATGQRVTLRCSPRSGDLSVYWYQQSLDQGLQFLIQYYNGEERAKGNILERFSAQQFPDLHSELNLSSLELGDSALYFCASSVEQGIETQYFGPGTRLLVL.

The chain is built from TRBV6-1 and TRBJ1-5; no firm D call. The ends were cut back, 4 bases at V and 4 bases at J, with 14 bases in the middle. This CDR3 comprises 15 residues. The germline V gene encodes CDR1 MNHNS and CDR2 SASEGT. CDR3 amino acids: CASSVEVEGNQPQHF. The CDR3, as DNA: TGTGCCAGCAGTGTCGAGGTAGAAGGAAATCAGCCCCAGCATTTT.

The chain is built from TRBV28 and TRBJ2-2, with 9 bases that match TRBD2. Losses at the gene ends were 6 bases for V and 3 bases for J; bases not matched to a gene: 14. The V gene's germline CDR1 is MDHEN and CDR2 SYDVKM. The CDR3 sequence is 18 residues long. The DNA of the CDR3 is TGTGCCAGCAGAACCGATGGTAGCGGGGGCGTTTACACCGGGGAGCTGTTTTTT. Amino acids: CASRTDGSGGVYTGELFF.